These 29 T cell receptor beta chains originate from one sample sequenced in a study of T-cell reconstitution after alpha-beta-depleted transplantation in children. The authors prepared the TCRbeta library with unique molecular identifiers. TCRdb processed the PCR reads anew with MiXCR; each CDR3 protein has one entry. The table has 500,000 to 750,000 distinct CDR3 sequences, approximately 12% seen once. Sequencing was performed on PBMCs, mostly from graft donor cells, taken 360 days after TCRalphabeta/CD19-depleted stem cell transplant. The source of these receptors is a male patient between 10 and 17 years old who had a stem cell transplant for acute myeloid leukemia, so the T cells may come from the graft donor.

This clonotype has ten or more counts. The CDR3 loop is CATSRDTSFYEQYF. In DNA, the CDR3 is TGTGCCACCAGCAGAGATACGAGTTTCTACGAGCAGTACTTC. V is TRBV15 and J is TRBJ2-7; D gene unclear. V was cut by 0 bases and J by 3 bases, with 9 bases left in between. There are 14 residues in the CDR3. Germline V CDR1 and CDR2: LNHNV, YYDKDF (reference sequence).

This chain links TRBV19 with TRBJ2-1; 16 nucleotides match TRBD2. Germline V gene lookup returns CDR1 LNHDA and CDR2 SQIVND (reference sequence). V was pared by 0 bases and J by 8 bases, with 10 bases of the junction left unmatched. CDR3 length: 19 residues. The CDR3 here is CASSIEGSGLAGGPDEQFF. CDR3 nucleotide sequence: TGTGCCAGTAGTATAGAAGGCTCGGGACTAGCGGGAGGGCCCGATGAGCAGTTCTTC.

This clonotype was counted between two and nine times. The CDR3 loop is CASSDWRANYGYTF. CDR3 bases: TGTGCCAGCAGTGATTGGAGGGCTAACTATGGCTACACCTTC. This rearrangement joins TRBV25-1 to TRBJ1-2, with D hard to call. CDR1 is MGHDK, CDR2 SYGVNS, per germline. Between the trimmed V and J ends, which lost 3 bases and 0 bases, there was a span of 8 bases. This CDR3 has 14 residues.

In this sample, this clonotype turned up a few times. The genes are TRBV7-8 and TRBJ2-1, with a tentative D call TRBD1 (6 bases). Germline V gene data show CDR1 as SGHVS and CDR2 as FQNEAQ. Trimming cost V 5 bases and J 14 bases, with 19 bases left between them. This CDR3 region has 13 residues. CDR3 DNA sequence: TGTGCCAGCAGCCAAGCGTTGGGGGCGCGGGAGTTCTTC. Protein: CASSQALGAREFF.

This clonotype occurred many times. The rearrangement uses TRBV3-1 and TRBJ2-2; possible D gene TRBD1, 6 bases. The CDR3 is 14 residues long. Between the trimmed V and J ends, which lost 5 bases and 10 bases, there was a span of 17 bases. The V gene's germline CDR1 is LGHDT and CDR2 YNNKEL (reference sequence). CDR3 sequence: CASSSLRTAEELFF. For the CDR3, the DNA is TGTGCCAGCAGCTCTTTAAGGACAGCTGAGGAGCTGTTTTTT.

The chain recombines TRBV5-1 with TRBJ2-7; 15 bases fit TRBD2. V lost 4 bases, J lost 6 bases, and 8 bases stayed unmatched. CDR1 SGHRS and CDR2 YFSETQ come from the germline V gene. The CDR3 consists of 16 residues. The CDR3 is CASSPGLAGGRGEQYF. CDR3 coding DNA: TGCGCCAGCAGCCCGGGACTAGCGGGAGGTAGGGGCGAGCAGTACTTC.

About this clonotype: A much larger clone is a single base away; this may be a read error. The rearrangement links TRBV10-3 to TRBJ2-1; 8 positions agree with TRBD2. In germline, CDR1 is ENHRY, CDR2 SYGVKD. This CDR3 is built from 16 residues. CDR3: CAICESGTSGYNEQFF. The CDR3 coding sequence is TGTGCCATCTGTGAGTCGGGAACTAGCGGCTACAATGAGCAGTTCTTC.

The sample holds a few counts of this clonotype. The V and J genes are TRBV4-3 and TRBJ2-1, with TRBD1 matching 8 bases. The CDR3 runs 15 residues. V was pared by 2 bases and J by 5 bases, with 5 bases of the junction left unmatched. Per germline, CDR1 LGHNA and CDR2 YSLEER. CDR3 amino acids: CASSQLGQGDNEQFF. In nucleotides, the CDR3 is TGCGCCAGCAGCCAATTAGGACAGGGCGACAATGAGCAGTTCTTC.

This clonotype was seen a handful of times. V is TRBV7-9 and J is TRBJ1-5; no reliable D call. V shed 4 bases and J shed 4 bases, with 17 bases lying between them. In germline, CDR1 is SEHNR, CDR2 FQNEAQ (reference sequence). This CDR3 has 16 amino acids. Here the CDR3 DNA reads TGTGCCAGCAGCTCCATGGACTTGGGAAGGAATCAGCCCCAGCATTTT. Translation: CASSSMDLGRNQPQHF. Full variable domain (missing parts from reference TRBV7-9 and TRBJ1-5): DTGVSQNPRHKITKRGQNVTFRCDPISEHNRLYWYRQTLGQGPEFLTYFQNEAQLEKSRLLSDRFSAERPKGSFSTLEIQRTEQGDSAMYLCASSSMDLGRNQPQHFGDGTRLSIL.

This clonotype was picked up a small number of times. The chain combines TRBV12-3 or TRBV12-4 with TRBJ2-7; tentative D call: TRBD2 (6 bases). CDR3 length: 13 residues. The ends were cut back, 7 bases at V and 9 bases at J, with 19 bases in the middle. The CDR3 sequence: CASTHGGVGSQYF. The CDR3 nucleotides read TGTGCCAGCACACACGGGGGTGTGGGGTCGCAGTACTTC.

The CDR3 sequence: CSARPSGSYEQYF. The DNA of the CDR3 is TGCAGCGCCCGTCCTAGCGGGAGCTACGAGCAGTACTTC. The chain has TRBV29-1 and TRBJ2-7; 10 bases line up with TRBD2. CDR1 and CDR2 (germline): SQVTM, ANQGSEA. Losses at the gene ends were 7 bases for V and 3 bases for J; bases not matched to a gene: 6. The length of the CDR3 is 13 residues.

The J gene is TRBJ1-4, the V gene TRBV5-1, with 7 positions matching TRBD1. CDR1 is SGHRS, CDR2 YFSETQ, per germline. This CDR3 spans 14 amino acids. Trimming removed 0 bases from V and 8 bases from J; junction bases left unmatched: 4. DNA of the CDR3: TGCGCCAGCAGCTTGGCAGGGGGGGCCGAAAAACTGTTTTTT. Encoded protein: CASSLAGGAEKLFF.

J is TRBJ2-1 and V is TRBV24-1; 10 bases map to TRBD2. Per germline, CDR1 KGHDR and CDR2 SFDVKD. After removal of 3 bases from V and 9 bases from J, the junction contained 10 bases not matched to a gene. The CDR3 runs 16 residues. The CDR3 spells CATSDPRSGRVGEQFF. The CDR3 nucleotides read TGTGCCACCAGTGATCCCAGGAGCGGGAGGGTAGGTGAGCAGTTCTTC.

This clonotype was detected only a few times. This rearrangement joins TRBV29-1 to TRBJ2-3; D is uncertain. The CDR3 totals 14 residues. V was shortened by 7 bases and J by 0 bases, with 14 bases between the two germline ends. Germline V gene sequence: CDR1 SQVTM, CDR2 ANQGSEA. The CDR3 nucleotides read TGCAGCGGTGTCGGGTACTCAAGCACAGATACGCAGTATTTT. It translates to CSGVGYSSTDTQYF.

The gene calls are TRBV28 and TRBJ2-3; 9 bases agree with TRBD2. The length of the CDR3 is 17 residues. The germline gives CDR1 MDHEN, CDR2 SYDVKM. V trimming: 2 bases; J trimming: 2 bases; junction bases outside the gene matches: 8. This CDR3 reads CASSLRGPSGNTDTQYF. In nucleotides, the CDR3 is TGTGCCAGCAGTTTACGGGGTCCTAGCGGGAACACAGATACGCAGTATTTT.

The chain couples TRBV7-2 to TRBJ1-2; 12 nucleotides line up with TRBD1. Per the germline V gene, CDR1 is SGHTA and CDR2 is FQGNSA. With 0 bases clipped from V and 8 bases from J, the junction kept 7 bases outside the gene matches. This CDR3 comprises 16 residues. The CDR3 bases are TGTGCCAGCAGCTTAGCGGTGGGACAGGGGGCATGGGGCTACACCTTC. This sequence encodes CASSLAVGQGAWGYTF.

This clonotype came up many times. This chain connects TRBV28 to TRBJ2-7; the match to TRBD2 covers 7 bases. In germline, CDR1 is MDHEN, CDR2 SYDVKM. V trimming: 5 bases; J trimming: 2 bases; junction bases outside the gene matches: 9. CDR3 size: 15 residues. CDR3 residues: CASSRGLAETYEQYF. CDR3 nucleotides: TGTGCCAGCAGTCGGGGTCTAGCGGAGACCTACGAGCAGTACTTC.

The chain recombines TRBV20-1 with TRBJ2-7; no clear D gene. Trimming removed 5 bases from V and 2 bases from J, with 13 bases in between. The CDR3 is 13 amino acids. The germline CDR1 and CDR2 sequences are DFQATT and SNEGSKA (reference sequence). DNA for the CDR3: TGCAGTGCTGGAGTCGTCGTTGCCTACGAGCAGTACTTC. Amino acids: CSAGVVVAYEQYF.

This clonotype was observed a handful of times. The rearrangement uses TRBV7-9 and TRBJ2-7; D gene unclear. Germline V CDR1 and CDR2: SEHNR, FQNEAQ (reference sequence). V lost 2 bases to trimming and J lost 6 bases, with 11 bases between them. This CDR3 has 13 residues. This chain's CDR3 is CASSLPYALEQYF. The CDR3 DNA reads TGTGCCAGCAGCTTACCCTACGCGCTCGAGCAGTACTTC.

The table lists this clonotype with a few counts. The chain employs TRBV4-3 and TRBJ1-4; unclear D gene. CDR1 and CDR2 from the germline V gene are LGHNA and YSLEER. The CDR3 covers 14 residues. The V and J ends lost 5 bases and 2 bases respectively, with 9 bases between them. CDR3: CASSYGPTNEKLFF. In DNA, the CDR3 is TGCGCCAGCAGCTACGGCCCTACTAATGAAAAACTGTTTTTT.

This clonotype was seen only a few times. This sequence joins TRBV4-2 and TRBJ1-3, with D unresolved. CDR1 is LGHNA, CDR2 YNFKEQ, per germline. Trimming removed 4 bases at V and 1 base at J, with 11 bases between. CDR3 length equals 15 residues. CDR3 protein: CASSLDRWSGNTIYF. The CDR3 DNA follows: TGTGCCAGCAGCCTGGACCGCTGGTCTGGAAACACCATATATTTT.

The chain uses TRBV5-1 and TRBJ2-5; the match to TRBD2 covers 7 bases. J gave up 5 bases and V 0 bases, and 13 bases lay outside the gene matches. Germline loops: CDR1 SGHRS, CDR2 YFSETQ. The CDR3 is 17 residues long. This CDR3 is CASSLAGLGSALETQYF. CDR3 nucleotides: TGCGCCAGCAGCTTGGCAGGACTAGGATCGGCTTTGGAGACCCAGTACTTC.

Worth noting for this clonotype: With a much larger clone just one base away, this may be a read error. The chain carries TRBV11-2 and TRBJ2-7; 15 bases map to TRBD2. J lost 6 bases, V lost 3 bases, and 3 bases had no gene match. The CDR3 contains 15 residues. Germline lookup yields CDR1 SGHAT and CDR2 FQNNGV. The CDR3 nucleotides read TGTGCCAGCAGCTTCGGACTAGCGGGAGGGCTCGAGCAGTACTTC. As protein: CASSFGLAGGLEQYF.

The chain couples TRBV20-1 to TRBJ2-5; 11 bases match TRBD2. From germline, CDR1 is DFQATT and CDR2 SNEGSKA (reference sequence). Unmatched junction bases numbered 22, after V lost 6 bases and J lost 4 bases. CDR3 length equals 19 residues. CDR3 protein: CSADQTLKLAGGPGETQYF. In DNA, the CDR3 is TGCAGTGCCGATCAGACGTTAAAATTAGCGGGAGGGCCCGGAGAGACCCAGTACTTC.

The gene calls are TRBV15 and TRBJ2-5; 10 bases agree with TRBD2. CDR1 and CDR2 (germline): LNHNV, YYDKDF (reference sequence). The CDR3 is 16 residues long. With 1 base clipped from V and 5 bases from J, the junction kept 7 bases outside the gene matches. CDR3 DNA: TGTGCCACCAGCAGAGTCCTAGCGGGGGCTTCGGAGACCCAGTACTTC. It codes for CATSRVLAGASETQYF. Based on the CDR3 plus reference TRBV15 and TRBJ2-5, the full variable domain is DAMVIQNPRYQVTQFGKPVTLSCSQTLNHNVMYWYQQKSSQAPKLLFHYYDKDFNNEADTPDNFQSRRPNTSFCFLDIRSPGLGDTAMYLCATSRVLAGASETQYFGPGTRLLVL.

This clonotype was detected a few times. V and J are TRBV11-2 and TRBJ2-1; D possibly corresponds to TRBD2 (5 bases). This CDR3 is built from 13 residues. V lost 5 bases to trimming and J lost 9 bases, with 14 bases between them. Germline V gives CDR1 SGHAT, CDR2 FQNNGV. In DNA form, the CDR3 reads TGTGCCAGCAGCCCGCGGAGGAACGGTGAGCAGTTCTTC. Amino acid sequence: CASSPRRNGEQFF.

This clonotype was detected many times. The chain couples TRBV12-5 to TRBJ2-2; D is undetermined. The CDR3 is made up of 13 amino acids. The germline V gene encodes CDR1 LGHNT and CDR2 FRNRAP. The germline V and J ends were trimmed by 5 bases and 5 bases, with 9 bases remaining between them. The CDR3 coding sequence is TGTGCTAGTGGTCCGAACTTTACCGGGGAGCTGTTTTTT. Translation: CASGPNFTGELFF.

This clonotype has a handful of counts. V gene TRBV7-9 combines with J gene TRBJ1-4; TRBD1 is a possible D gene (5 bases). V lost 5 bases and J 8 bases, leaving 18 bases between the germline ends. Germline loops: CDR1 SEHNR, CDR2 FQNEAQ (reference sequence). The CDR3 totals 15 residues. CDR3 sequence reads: CASSPQAFGTEKLFF. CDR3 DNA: TGTGCCAGCAGCCCACAGGCTTTCGGGACCGAAAAACTGTTTTTT. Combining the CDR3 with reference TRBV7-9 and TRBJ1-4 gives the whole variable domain DTGVSQNPRHKITKRGQNVTFRCDPISEHNRLYWYRQTLGQGPEFLTYFQNEAQLEKSRLLSDRFSAERPKGSFSTLEIQRTEQGDSAMYLCASSPQAFGTEKLFFGSGTQLSVL.

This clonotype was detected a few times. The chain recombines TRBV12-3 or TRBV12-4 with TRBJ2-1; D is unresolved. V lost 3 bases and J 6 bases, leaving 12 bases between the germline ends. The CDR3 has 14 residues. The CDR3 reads CASSFRAPGNEQFF. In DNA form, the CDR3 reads TGTGCCAGCAGTTTTAGGGCCCCGGGCAATGAGCAGTTCTTC.